The 20 T cell receptor beta chains below all came from one sample that was sequenced in a study of blood T cell repertoires in COVID-19. Using immunoSEQ multiplex PCR, the repertoire was profiled, and TCRdb retains in-frame clones only, with some absent. The profile shows about 280,000 clones, 85% to 90% of them singletons. Sequencing was performed on peripheral blood. All receptors come from a woman aged 30 to 39 with COVID-19, enrolled during active disease.

The chain carries TRBV4-2 and TRBJ1-2, with D hard to call. V shed 4 bases and J shed 8 bases, with 14 bases lying between them. The CDR3 covers 13 residues. Germline values: CDR1 LGHNA, CDR2 YNFKEQ. The CDR3 here is CASSPLNKSGYTF. CDR3 sequence (DNA): TGTGCCAGCAGCCCCTTAAATAAGAGCGGCTACACCTTC.

This sequence joins TRBV2 and TRBJ2-1, with 7 bases that match TRBD1. The V segment lost 5 bases and the J segment 5 bases; nucleotides outside the gene matches: 15. Germline loops: CDR1 SNHLY, CDR2 FYNNEI. This CDR3 has 17 residues. The CDR3 DNA sequence: TGTGCCAGCAGTTTACGGACAGGCCTCGGAATTAACAATGAGCAGTTCTTC. Protein: CASSLRTGLGINNEQFF.

The chain has TRBV18 and TRBJ2-7, with 7 bases identical to TRBD1. Germline values: CDR1 KGHSH, CDR2 LQKENI. The CDR3 is 15 amino acids. V trimming: 2 bases; J trimming: 0 bases; junction bases outside the gene matches: 4. This chain's CDR3 is CASSPRGGGSYEQYF. The CDR3 DNA reads as TGTGCCAGCTCACCAAGAGGGGGCGGCTCCTACGAGCAGTACTTC.

The rearrangement joins TRBV7-2 to TRBJ1-2; D uncertain. This CDR3 spans 14 amino acids. V was clipped by 1 base and J by 7 bases, with 13 bases between them. Germline lookup yields CDR1 SGHTA and CDR2 FQGNSA. This chain's CDR3 is CASSLGPRRSGYTF. CDR3 in DNA: TGTGCCAGCAGCTTAGGCCCCCGGCGGTCTGGCTACACCTTC.

The chain couples TRBV6-5 to TRBJ2-7, with TRBD1 identical over 10 bases. J was trimmed by 5 bases and V by 2 bases; bases with no gene match: 9. The CDR3 contains 16 residues. Germline V gene lookup returns CDR1 MNHEY and CDR2 SVGAGI. This chain's CDR3 is CASSYGGGTGVNEQYF. CDR3 DNA sequence: TGTGCCAGCAGTTACGGCGGGGGGACAGGGGTCAACGAGCAGTACTTC.

This chain links TRBV7-9 with TRBJ1-2; 9 bases fit TRBD1. Germline CDR1 and CDR2: SEHNR and FQNEAQ (reference sequence). The CDR3 length is 16 residues. J gave up 3 bases and V 4 bases, and 9 bases lay outside the gene matches. DNA of the CDR3: TGTGCCAGCAGCTCTTCCATACGGACAGGGGACTATGGCTACACCTTC. It yields the protein CASSSSIRTGDYGYTF. The whole variable domain, remainder taken from reference TRBV7-9 and TRBJ1-2, is DTGVSQNPRHKITKRGQNVTFRCDPISEHNRLYWYRQTLGQGPEFLTYFQNEAQLEKSRLLSDRFSAERPKGSFSTLEIQRTEQGDSAMYLCASSSSIRTGDYGYTFGSGTRLTVV.

The chain links TRBV18 to TRBJ1-1; TRBD1 matches at 11 bases. The CDR3 consists of 17 residues. V shed 3 bases and J 3 bases; nucleotides not matched to a gene: 9. In germline, CDR1 is KGHSH, CDR2 LQKENI. CDR3 nucleotide sequence: TGTGCCAGCTCACCCGGACAGGGGGCTCGGATACACACTGAAGCTTTCTTT. As protein: CASSPGQGARIHTEAFF.

CDR3 DNA sequence: TGTGCCAGCAGCTGGGCCTCCTACGAGCAGTACTTC. Its translation: CASSWASYEQYF. The gene calls are TRBV7-2 and TRBJ2-7; no clear D. The CDR3 is 12 amino acids. V was clipped by 4 bases and J by 0 bases, with 4 bases between them. The germline gives CDR1 SGHTA, CDR2 FQGNSA.

This clone appeared once. The V gene is TRBV28, the J gene TRBJ2-1; a possible D gene is TRBD2 (6 bases). Trimming took 4 bases from V and 0 from J, leaving 13 bases between them. The germline V gene has CDR1 MDHEN and CDR2 SYDVKM. The CDR3 runs 16 residues. CDR3 bases: TGTGCCAGCAGTTCCTCGGACGGGAGCTCCTACAATGAGCAGTTCTTC. It codes for CASSSSDGSSYNEQFF.

J is TRBJ1-2 and V is TRBV7-9, with D maybe TRBD1 (6 bases). Per the germline V gene, CDR1 is SEHNR and CDR2 is FQNEAQ (reference sequence). CDR3 length: 16 residues. Deletions cut 4 bases from V and 0 bases from J, with 15 bases between. The CDR3 DNA reads as TGTGCCAGCAGCTCACAGGGCACCCTCTCTAACTATGGCTACACCTTC. It specifies CASSSQGTLSNYGYTF.

Only a few counts were recorded for this clone. The rearrangement links TRBV6-4 to TRBJ2-7; 8 bases agree with TRBD2. CDR1 and CDR2 (germline): MRHNA, SNTAGT. V shed 3 bases, J shed 0 bases, and the junction held 4 bases outside the gene matches. CDR3 length: 15 residues. The CDR3 protein is CASSETSGSSYEQYF. In DNA, the CDR3 is TGTGCCAGCAGTGAAACTAGCGGTAGCTCCTACGAGCAGTACTTC.

This clone came up once. The chain uses TRBV11-2 and TRBJ1-4, with TRBD1 matching 9 bases. V gave up 2 bases and J gave up 1 base; unmatched junction bases: 11. The germline gives CDR1 SGHAT, CDR2 FQNNGV. The CDR3 loop spans 19 amino acids. The CDR3 reads CASSLRPMTGGGTNEKLFF. In DNA, the CDR3 is TGTGCCAGCAGCTTAAGGCCTATGACAGGGGGTGGAACTAATGAAAAACTGTTTTTT.

The gene calls are TRBV19 and TRBJ1-5; TRBD1 is a possible D gene (5 bases). Germline CDR1 is LNHDA and CDR2 is SQIVND (reference sequence). This CDR3 region has 14 residues. Trimming took off 5 bases at V and 4 bases at J, with 12 bases between the two ends. The CDR3 region is CASSWQGGNQPQHF. As DNA, the CDR3 is TGTGCCAGTAGTTGGCAGGGAGGGAATCAGCCCCAGCATTTT.

The V gene is TRBV7-6, the J gene TRBJ2-5, with 14 bases that match TRBD2. The CDR3 extends over 15 amino acids. With V trimmed by 5 bases and J by 14 bases, 13 bases remained unmatched. Germline V gene data show CDR1 as SGHVS and CDR2 as FNYEAQ. Here the CDR3 DNA reads TGTGCCAGCAGCCCGTACACCGGGACTAGCGGGGGCTCTTACTTC. The encoded protein is CASSPYTGTSGGSYF.

The chain links TRBV19 to TRBJ1-5; D uncertain. V was cut by 2 bases and J by 6 bases, with 20 bases left in between. Per the germline V gene, CDR1 is LNHDA and CDR2 is SQIVND (reference sequence). The CDR3 contains 17 residues. For the CDR3, the DNA is TGTGCCAGTAGTATACAGCCCTACGGGGTGAGTTTTCAGCCCCAGCATTTT. It yields the protein CASSIQPYGVSFQPQHF.

V usage is TRBV6-4 and J usage is TRBJ2-3; the match to TRBD1 covers 10 bases. Germline V gene sequence: CDR1 MRHNA, CDR2 SNTAGT. This CDR3 contains 14 residues. V trimming: 4 bases; J trimming: 4 bases; junction bases outside the gene matches: 2. This CDR3 is CASSGQGAADTQYF. CDR3 DNA sequence: TGTGCCAGCAGTGGACAGGGGGCGGCAGATACGCAGTATTTT.

V gene TRBV28 combines with J gene TRBJ2-3; 7 nucleotides line up with TRBD1. Germline trimming cut 9 bases from V and 0 bases from J; bases unmatched to any gene: 3. From germline, CDR1 is MDHEN and CDR2 SYDVKM. The CDR3 totals 13 residues. CDR3 sequence: CASNRGSTDTQYF. The CDR3, as DNA: TGTGCCAGTAACAGGGGAAGCACAGATACGCAGTATTTT.

The chain has TRBV11-3 and TRBJ1-5; no firm D call. This CDR3 spans 17 amino acids. Trimming cost V 3 bases and J 5 bases, with 20 bases left between them. CDR1 is SGHNT, CDR2 YENEEA, per germline. The CDR3 region has the DNA TGTGCCAGCAGCTTTAGCCGGGGTGATGCCAGCTATCAGCCCCAGCATTTT. This codes for CASSFSRGDASYQPQHF.

The chain recombines TRBV5-5 with TRBJ2-4; possible D gene TRBD1, 6 bases. The CDR3 consists of 16 residues. Germline V CDR1 and CDR2: SGHKS, YYEKEE (reference sequence). V shed 1 base and J shed 1 base, with 12 bases lying between them. For the CDR3, the DNA is TGTGCCAGCAGCTTGCAGGGGTCGTCCGCCAAAAACATTCAGTACTTC. It encodes CASSLQGSSAKNIQYF.

The chain links TRBV4-1 to TRBJ2-7, with 10 bases aligning to TRBD1. The germline V gene encodes CDR1 MGHRA and CDR2 YSYEKL. The CDR3 is 14 amino acids. Unmatched junction bases numbered 6, after V lost 6 bases and J lost 4 bases. CDR3 protein: CASRPTGGTYEQYF. CDR3 sequence (DNA): TGCGCCAGCAGACCGACAGGGGGCACGTACGAGCAGTACTTC.